Listed here are 5 T cell receptor beta chains from one sample, sequenced in a study of beta chain features in type 1 diabetes. Study outcomes and limitations: There was a moderate but significant shortening of TCRB CDR3s in all four CD4+ subsets of Type 1 diabetes patients.

Their specific antigens are unknown. What was sequenced were expressed TCRB transcripts, since all of the isolated RNA had been reverse transcribed. The assay was immunoSEQ multiplex PCR, and TCRdb's table has in-frame clones only and misses some. The table records 100,000 to 150,000 clones, around a sixth of them present only once. Specimen: central memory CD4+ T cells from blood. Receptors were obtained from a man between 18 and 29 years old with type 1 diabetes.

The chain links TRBV30 to TRBJ1-3; D not resolved. Trimming left V 2 bases short and J 0 bases short, with 8 bases between. The germline gives CDR1 GTSNPN, CDR2 SVGIG (reference sequence). The CDR3 spans 14 residues. CDR3 amino acids: CAWSSGFSGNTIYF. CDR3 in DNA: TGTGCCTGGAGTAGCGGTTTCTCTGGAAACACCATATATTTT.

The sample holds a few counts of this clone. The chain is built from TRBV4-2 and TRBJ2-3; TRBD2 aligns across 10 bases. The CDR3 spans 17 residues. The J segment lost 3 bases and the V segment lost 0 bases, leaving 6 bases of the junction unmatched. Germline V gene lookup returns CDR1 LGHNA and CDR2 YNFKEQ. CDR3 bases: TGTGCCAGCAGCCAAGATATTACTAGCGGGAAAACAGATACGCAGTATTTT. Amino acid sequence: CASSQDITSGKTDTQYF.

The gene calls are TRBV7-3 and TRBJ2-7, with D maybe TRBD2 (6 bases). The CDR3 covers 15 residues. The germline gives CDR1 SGHTA, CDR2 FQGTGA. Trimming took 5 bases from V and 2 from J, leaving 16 bases between them. The CDR3 protein is CASSLVGGWTYEQYF. CDR3 DNA: TGTGCCAGCAGCCTTGTTGGGGGGTGGACCTACGAGCAGTACTTC. Full variable domain (outside the CDR3, taken from reference TRBV7-3 and TRBJ2-7): GAGVSQTPSNKVTEKGKYVELRCDPISGHTALYWYRQSLGQGPEFLIYFQGTGAADDSGLPNDRFFAVRPEGSVSTLKIQRTERGDSAVYLCASSLVGGWTYEQYFGPGTRLTVT.

The gene calls are TRBV28 and TRBJ1-2; D may be TRBD1 (5 bases). The CDR3 has 14 residues. The V end lost 6 bases, the J end lost 7 bases, and 18 bases lay between the germline ends. Per the germline V gene, CDR1 is MDHEN and CDR2 is SYDVKM. The CDR3 DNA reads TGTGCCAGCAGCGCCCGGTGGGGGAGCGGTGGCTACACCTTC. Translating it yields CASSARWGSGGYTF.

In its sample, this clone was seen a few times. J is TRBJ2-5 and V is TRBV21-1; TRBD2, the table's D call, was not compared with the DNA. TRBV21-1 is given as a pseudogene. CDR3 size: 16 residues. The CDR3, as DNA: TGTGCCAGCCCTAAAACTAGCGGGGGAGTCCAAGAGACCCAGTACTTC. This translates into CASPKTSGGVQETQYF.